This T cell receptor beta chain was sequenced during a study of blood T cells in healthy people across ages. This clonotype has only a few counts. Its antigen is undetermined. The CDR3 totals 18 residues. CDR1 is LGHNA and CDR2 is YSLEER in the germline V gene. After removal of 0 bases from V and 5 bases from J, the junction contained 10 bases not matched to a gene. Next came a second PCR, run for roughly 6 to 11 cycles, which used a sample-barcoded 5' primer along with a J-beta primer mix. Carrying 12 random nucleotides, a template-switch adaptor labeled each individual cDNA molecule. TCRdb redid the calling of the 5' RACE reads with MiXCR, one entry per CDR3 protein. The table includes 1.5 million to 2 million distinct CDR3 sequences, 40% to 55% detected once. Findings and caveats of the study: PBMCs left unsorted prevented a conclusive naive versus antigen-experienced comparison. Per million T cells, TCR beta diversity dropped about linearly as age rose. Estimates based on one million T cells were treated as lower bounds.

This receptor was identified in a middle-aged woman in good health. Specimen: blood. The J gene is TRBJ2-5, the V gene TRBV4-3; the match to TRBD2 covers 12 bases. The CDR3 nucleotides are TGCGCCAGCAGCCAAGATTTTTCTAGCGGGGGGGCGGAGGAGACCCAGTACTTC. Encoded protein: CASSQDFSSGGAEETQYF.